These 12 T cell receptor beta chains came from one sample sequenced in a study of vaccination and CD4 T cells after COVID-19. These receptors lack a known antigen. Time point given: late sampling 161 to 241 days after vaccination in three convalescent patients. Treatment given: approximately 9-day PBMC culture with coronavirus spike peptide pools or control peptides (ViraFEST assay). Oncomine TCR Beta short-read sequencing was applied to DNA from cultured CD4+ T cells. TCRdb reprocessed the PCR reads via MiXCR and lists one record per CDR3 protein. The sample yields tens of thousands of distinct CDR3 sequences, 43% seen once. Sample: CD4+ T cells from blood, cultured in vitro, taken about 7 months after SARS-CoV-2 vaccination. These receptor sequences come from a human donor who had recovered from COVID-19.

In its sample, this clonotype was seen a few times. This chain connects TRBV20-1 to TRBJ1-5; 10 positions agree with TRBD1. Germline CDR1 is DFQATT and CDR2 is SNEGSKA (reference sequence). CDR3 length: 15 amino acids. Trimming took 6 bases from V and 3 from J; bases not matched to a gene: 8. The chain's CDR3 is CSARDRGRNNQPQHF. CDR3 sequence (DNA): TGCAGTGCCAGGGACAGGGGTAGGAACAATCAGCCCCAGCATTTT.

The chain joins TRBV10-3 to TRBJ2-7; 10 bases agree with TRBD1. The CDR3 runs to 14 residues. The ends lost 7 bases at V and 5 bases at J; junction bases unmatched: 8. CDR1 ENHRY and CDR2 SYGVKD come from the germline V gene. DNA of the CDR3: TGTGCCATCAATCCGGGACAGGGGACCAACGAGCAGTACTTC. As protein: CAINPGQGTNEQYF.

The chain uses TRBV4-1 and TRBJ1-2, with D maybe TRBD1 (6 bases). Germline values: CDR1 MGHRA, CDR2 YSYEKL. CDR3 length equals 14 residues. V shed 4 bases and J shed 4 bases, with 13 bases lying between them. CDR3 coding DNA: TGCGCCAGCAGCCCCGGGCAAGGGGGCTATGGCTACACCTTC. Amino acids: CASSPGQGGYGYTF.

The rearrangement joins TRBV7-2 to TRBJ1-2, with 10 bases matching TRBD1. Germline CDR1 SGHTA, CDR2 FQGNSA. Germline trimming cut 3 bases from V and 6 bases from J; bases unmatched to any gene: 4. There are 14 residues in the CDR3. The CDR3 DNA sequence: TGTGCCAGCAGCTTCCTGACAGGGGGCAATGGCTACACCTTC. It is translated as CASSFLTGGNGYTF.

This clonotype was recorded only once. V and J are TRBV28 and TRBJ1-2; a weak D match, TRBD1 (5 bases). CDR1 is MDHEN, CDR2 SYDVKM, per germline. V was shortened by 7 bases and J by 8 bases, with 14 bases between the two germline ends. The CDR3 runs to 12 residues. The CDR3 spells CASKSGTGGYTF. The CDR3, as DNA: TGTGCCAGCAAATCAGGAACAGGCGGCTACACCTTC.

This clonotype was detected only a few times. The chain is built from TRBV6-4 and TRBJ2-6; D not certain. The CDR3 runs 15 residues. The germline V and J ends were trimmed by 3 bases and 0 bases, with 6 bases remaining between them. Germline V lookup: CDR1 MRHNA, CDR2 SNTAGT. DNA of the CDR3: TGTGCCAGCAGTGAACAGCTCTCTGGGGCCAACGTCCTGACTTTC. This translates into CASSEQLSGANVLTF.

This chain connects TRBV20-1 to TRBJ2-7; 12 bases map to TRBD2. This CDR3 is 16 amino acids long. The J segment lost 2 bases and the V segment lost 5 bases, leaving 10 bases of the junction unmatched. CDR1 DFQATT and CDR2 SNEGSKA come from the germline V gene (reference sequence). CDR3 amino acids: CSAPRLAGGRTYEQYF. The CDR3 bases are TGCAGTGCTCCCCGGCTAGCGGGAGGGAGAACCTACGAGCAGTACTTC.

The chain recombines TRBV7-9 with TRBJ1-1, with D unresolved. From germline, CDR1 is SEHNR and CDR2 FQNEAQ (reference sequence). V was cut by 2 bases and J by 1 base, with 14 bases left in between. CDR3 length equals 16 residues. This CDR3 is CASSLWNLRENTEAFF. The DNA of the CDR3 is TGTGCCAGCAGCTTATGGAACCTGCGAGAGAACACTGAAGCTTTCTTT.

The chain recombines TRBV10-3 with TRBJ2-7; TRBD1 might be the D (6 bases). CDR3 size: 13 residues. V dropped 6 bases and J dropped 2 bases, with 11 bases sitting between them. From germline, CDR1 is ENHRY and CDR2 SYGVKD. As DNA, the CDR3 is TGTGCCATCAGGGGGGACACTACCTACGAGCAGTACTTC. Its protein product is CAIRGDTTYEQYF.

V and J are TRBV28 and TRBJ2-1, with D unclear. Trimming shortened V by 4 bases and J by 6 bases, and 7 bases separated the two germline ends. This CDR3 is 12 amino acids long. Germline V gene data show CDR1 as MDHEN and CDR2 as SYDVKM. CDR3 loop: CASSSRLNEQFF. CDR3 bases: TGTGCCAGCAGTTCGCGTCTCAATGAGCAGTTCTTC.

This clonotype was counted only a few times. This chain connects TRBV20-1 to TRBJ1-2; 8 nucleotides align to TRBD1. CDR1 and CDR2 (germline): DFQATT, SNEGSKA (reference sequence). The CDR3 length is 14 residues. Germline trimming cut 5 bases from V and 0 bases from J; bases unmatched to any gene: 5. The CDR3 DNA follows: TGCAGTGCTCCAACGACAGGGGCTAACTATGGCTACACCTTC. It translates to CSAPTTGANYGYTF.

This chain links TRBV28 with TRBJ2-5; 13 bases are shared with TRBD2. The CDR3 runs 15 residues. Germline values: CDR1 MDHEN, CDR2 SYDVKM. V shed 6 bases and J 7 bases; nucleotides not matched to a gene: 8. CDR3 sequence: CASRHGLAGVGTQYF. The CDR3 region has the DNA TGTGCCAGCAGGCATGGACTAGCGGGAGTCGGGACCCAGTACTTC.